This T cell receptor beta chain was profiled in a study of T cells in Graves' hyperthyroidism and ophthalmopathy (dated by TCRdb to about 2019). Turning to the overall study: To identify distinguishing TCR V-J signatures, a discovery cohort of around 100 patients was used, comprising some 45 with Graves' ophthalmopathy and some 60 with stable Graves' hyperthyroidism. The roughly 90 discovery patients were divided at random into training and test sets in a 7:3 ratio. Following sampling, methimazole starting at 30 mg daily was given to hyperthyroidism patients, and high-dose intravenous methylprednisolone was given to ophthalmopathy patients. According to the paper, TCR Vbeta CDR3 sequencing was carried out on some 140 peripheral blood samples, which came from 40 to 45 ophthalmopathy, 80 or so hyperthyroidism and roughly 17 progressor patients. Whether ophthalmopathy could be predicted prospectively was tested in an independent validation cohort made up of 18 to 20 hyperthyroidism patients plus 17 patients who later progressed to ophthalmopathy. The study also compared thyroid tissue and blood T-cell repertoires from a handful of Graves' hyperthyroidism patients.

The TCR beta CDR3 regions were amplified from RNA transcripts. For the first round of RT-PCR on the TCR CDR3, the HTBI primer set was used together with the Qiagen OneStep RT-PCR kit. The libraries were constructed in a second round of multiplex PCR and then size-selected and purified. Sequencing of the libraries was done on an Illumina HiSeq2000 using paired-end 100 bp reads. In the original analysis: Raw data were processed with SOAPnuke, discarding reads with adapters, uncalled bases, mean Phred below 15, or no exact constant-primer or identifier match. COPE v1.2.5 was used to merge high-quality paired reads, and clonotypes were defined as unique nucleotide sequences. MiTCR v1.1 was used to align the clonotypes against IMGT TRBV, TRBD and TRBJ reference segments. Only V-J combinations with frequency above 0.0001, covering roughly 99% of repertoires, were analysed. A TCS score was defined as the ratio between F50 (clonal expansion) and ExV (chaos), using BLOSUM62-based TCRdist between CDR3 peptides within each V-J. Welch's t-statistics and random forest reduced roughly 530 V-J features to 13, which were used in a naive Bayes classifier (R e1071). TCRdb ran its own pipeline on the public reads, namely fastp trimming at Q25 and MiXCR clone calling, and kept in-frame beta chains. Every CDR3 protein is listed once, alongside the most common genes and DNA of its rows. The V and J calls were determined by TCRdb, not by the authors. Within this sample are hundreds of thousands of distinct CDR3 sequences, with 46% of them counted one time only. The top ten hold 8.2% of the sample.

To note about this clonotype: Its binding antigen is unknown. Nothing much larger sits one base from this clone, and base qualities are not available.

Graves' hyperthyroidism was defined as stable when no progression to ophthalmopathy occurred over 18 months of follow-up. Hyperthyroidism patients were newly diagnosed, had a disease duration of under 2 months, and were aged 18 to 65 years. Any patient with an uncontrolled infection, another autoimmune disease, pregnancy or lactation was excluded. Diagnoses relied on clinical symptoms, serum thyroxine and TRAb, thyroid ultrasound and orbital computed tomography. Total RNA was extracted using Trizol reagent, and RNA quality was assessed on an Agilent 2100 Bioanalyzer. The CDR3, from cysteine to phenylalanine, totals 15 residues. Just CDR3 DNA is preserved here, 45 bases in frame from base 1. Unmatched junction bases come to 5, with V trimmed by 4 bases and J by 1 base. The paper's findings and limits, for the study overall: No statistical method was used to set the sample size in advance, and investigators knew the group allocation. Most expanded thyroid clonotypes (frequency above 0.001) were also found in blood, which suggests that blood repertoires may mirror thyroid immune responses. In cross-validation, a model built on a 13 V-J signature told ophthalmopathy apart from stable hyperthyroidism with under 90% sensitivity and approximately 81% specificity, and in testing the same model reached 80%/75%. In validation, the model predicted progression to ophthalmopathy a median of roughly six months before onset, with around 70% sensitivity and 72.22% specificity.

The sample was peripheral blood or thyroid tissue (not recorded which). The sequence was obtained from a young woman with Graves' hyperthyroidism. Donor details come from another sample of the same person, matched by shared clones. The chain is assembled from TRBV12-3 or TRBV12-4 and TRBJ2-5, and TRBD1 aligns with 8 junction nucleotides. The DNA reads TGTGCCAGCAGTTGGGGGACAGGCCCCCAAGAGACCCAGTACTTC. It translates to CASSWGTGPQETQYF.